These T cell receptor beta chains were read from a single sample in a study of T cells in Graves' hyperthyroidism and ophthalmopathy. Each CDR3 protein is one row after TCRdb ran MiXCR on the multiplex PCR reads. The sample has about 600,000 distinct CDR3 sequences, about 14% seen once; the top ten hold around an eighth. The material sequenced was blood. The receptor source for this set is a woman aged 50 to 65 with Graves' ophthalmopathy. The CDR3 runs from the conserved cysteine through the conserved F or W. A D gene is named only where the DNA matches it firmly. Only part of the rows carry a size: once, few, many, or a class if the clone is expanded.

J: TRBJ1-2; D: NA; size: NA; V: TRBV2; DNA: TGTGCCAGCAGCTCGGGACTCCTAATCTACACCTTC; CDR3: CASSSGLLIYTF
J: TRBJ2-2; D: NA; size: many; V: TRBV28; DNA: TGTGCCAGCAGTCGGGACGGTGGCACCGGGGAGCTGTTTTTT; CDR3: CASSRDGGTGELFF
J: TRBJ1-2; D: NA; size: many; V: TRBV6-5; DNA: TGTGCCAGCAGTTACTCGATTACGGTGGCTAACTATGGCTACACCTTC; CDR3: CASSYSITVANYGYTF
J: TRBJ2-1; D: TRBD1; size: NA; V: TRBV7-3; DNA: TGTGCCAGCAGCCCGGAGACAGGGTCCCCCTACAATGAGCGGTTCTTC; CDR3: CASSPETGSPYNERFF
J: TRBJ2-2; D: NA; size: many; V: TRBV7-3; DNA: TGTGCCAGCAGCTTAGGGGGAGGTGCCGGGGAGCTGTTTTTT; CDR3: CASSLGGGAGELFF
J: TRBJ2-7; D: NA; size: many; V: TRBV20-1; DNA: TGCAGTGCTAGAAGAGAGTTTAGGCCCTACGAGCAGTACTTC; CDR3: CSARREFRPYEQYF
J: TRBJ2-4; D: TRBD2; size: many; V: TRBV10-3; DNA: TGTGCCATCAGTGACTTCGGACTAGCGGGGCCGAAAAACATTCAGTACTTC; CDR3: CAISDFGLAGPKNIQYF
J: TRBJ2-1; D: NA; size: NA; V: TRBV9; DNA: TGTGCCAGCAGCGTAGGGGGGGGCGTTTACAATGAGCAGTTCTTC; CDR3: CASSVGGGVYNEQFF
J: TRBJ2-1; D: TRBD1; size: many; V: TRBV15; DNA: TGTGCCACCAGCAGAGATTATGGAGGACAGGGCCTCAATGAGCAGTTCTTC; CDR3: CATSRDYGGQGLNEQFF
J: TRBJ2-3; D: NA; size: many; V: TRBV18; DNA: TGTGCCAGCTCACCGTCGCTAGCGCTACGCACAGATACGCAGTATTTT; CDR3: CASSPSLALRTDTQYF
J: TRBJ2-3; D: NA; size: few; V: TRBV7-7; DNA: TGTGCTAGCAGCATGACCCAAGGGGGCACAGATACGCAGTATTTT; CDR3: CASSMTQGGTDTQYF
J: TRBJ1-1; D: NA; size: few; V: TRBV15; DNA: TGTGCCACCAGCAGACGAGACATGAACACTGAAGCTTTCTTT; CDR3: CATSRRDMNTEAFF
J: TRBJ2-1; D: TRBD2; size: NA; V: TRBV9; DNA: TGTGCCAGCAGCGTAGGGACTAGCTTCGGAAATGAGCAGTTCTTC; CDR3: CASSVGTSFGNEQFF
J: TRBJ2-5; D: TRBD2; size: many; V: TRBV10-3; DNA: TGTGCCATCAGTGATCGGCTAGCGGGAGAACTTGGGGAAGAGACCCAGTACTTC; CDR3: CAISDRLAGELGEETQYF
J: TRBJ2-3; D: TRBD2; size: many; V: TRBV24-1; DNA: TGTGCCACCAGTGAAGCGGGACGGAAGTCCACAGATACGCAGTATTTT; CDR3: CATSEAGRKSTDTQYF
J: TRBJ2-7; D: TRBD1; size: many; V: TRBV12-3/TRBV12-4; DNA: TGTGCCAGCAGGCACACAGGGGAACGCTACGAGCAGTACTTC; CDR3: CASRHTGERYEQYF
J: TRBJ2-7; D: TRBD2; size: few; V: TRBV29-1; DNA: TGCAGCGCCACTACTAGCGGGTACTACGAGCAGTACTTC; CDR3: CSATTSGYYEQYF
J: TRBJ1-1; D: TRBD1; size: many; V: TRBV20-1; DNA: TGCAGTGCCAAACCAGGACAGGGCGGCACTGAAGCTTTCTTT; CDR3: CSAKPGQGGTEAFF
J: TRBJ2-7; D: TRBD2; size: many; V: TRBV11-3; DNA: TGTGCCAGCAGCTTAAGGGGAAGGGACTATTTGCACGAGCAGTACTTC; CDR3: CASSLRGRDYLHEQYF
J: TRBJ1-6; D: TRBD1; size: many; V: TRBV20-1; DNA: TGCAGTGCTAGAGATCAGGGACAGGGTCAGACCTATAATTCACCCCTCCACTTT; CDR3: CSARDQGQGQTYNSPLHF
J: TRBJ2-3; D: TRBD2; size: many; V: TRBV28; DNA: TGTGCCAGCAGGTCCGGGACTAGCGCCTTCACAGATACGCAGTATTTT; CDR3: CASRSGTSAFTDTQYF
J: TRBJ2-2; D: TRBD2; size: NA; V: TRBV6-6; DNA: TGTGCCAGCAGTTACTCGCGGGGACTAGCGCGCCGCTACGCGAACACCGGGGAGCTGTTTTTT; CDR3: CASSYSRGLARRYANTGELFF
J: TRBJ2-1; D: TRBD2; size: few; V: TRBV19; DNA: TGTGCCAGTAGTCCTCCCGCCCGACTAGCGGGAGTATGGAATGAGCAGTTCTTC; CDR3: CASSPPARLAGVWNEQFF
J: TRBJ2-1; D: NA; size: NA; V: TRBV20-1; DNA: TGCAGTGGTAAGACTAGGGGGTTCTACAATGAGCAGTTCTTC; CDR3: CSGKTRGFYNEQFF
J: TRBJ1-4; D: NA; size: many; V: TRBV7-2; DNA: TGTGCCAGCAGCTTAGGACAGGCTTCTGAAAAACTGTTTTTT; CDR3: CASSLGQASEKLFF
J: TRBJ2-5; D: NA; size: many; V: TRBV11-2; DNA: TGTGCCAGCAGCTTTGCTAGTTCCGAGACCCAGTACTTC; CDR3: CASSFASSETQYF
J: TRBJ1-1; D: NA; size: NA; V: TRBV9; DNA: TGTGCCAGCAGCCCTACGGGGGGGCTGGGCACTGAAGCTTTCTTT; CDR3: CASSPTGGLGTEAFF
J: TRBJ1-6; D: NA; size: NA; V: TRBV5-4; DNA: TGTGCCAGCAGCCGTGGACCGCTCCTGAATAATTCACCCCTCCACTTT; CDR3: CASSRGPLLNNSPLHF
J: TRBJ1-1; D: NA; size: NA; V: TRBV7-9; DNA: TGTGCCAGCAGCTTGGACAATTTGAACACTGAAGCTTTCTTT; CDR3: CASSLDNLNTEAFF
J: TRBJ2-1; D: NA; size: NA; V: TRBV20-1; DNA: TGCAGTGCTAGAGATTTTGCCGCTGCGGGAAAGGGTAATGAGCAGTTCTTC; CDR3: CSARDFAAAGKGNEQFF
J: TRBJ1-4; D: NA; size: NA; V: TRBV27; DNA: TGTGCCAGCCAAGGGTCATCGTATCGTAATGAAAAACTGTTTTTT; CDR3: CASQGSSYRNEKLFF
J: TRBJ2-1; D: TRBD2; size: many; V: TRBV20-1; DNA: TGCAGTGCTAGTCTAGCGGGAAGTTTGAATGAGCAGTTCTTC; CDR3: CSASLAGSLNEQFF
J: TRBJ2-7; D: TRBD1; size: many; V: TRBV7-3; DNA: TGTGCCAGCAGCCCAACAGGGGCAGGCTACGAGCAGTACTTC; CDR3: CASSPTGAGYEQYF
J: TRBJ2-1; D: TRBD2; size: NA; V: TRBV18; DNA: TGTGCCAGCTCACCACCGGCGAGCGGGAGCCCAAATGAGCAGTTCTTC; CDR3: CASSPPASGSPNEQFF
J: TRBJ2-7; D: TRBD2; size: NA; V: TRBV5-1; DNA: TGCGCCAGCAGCTTGGAAGGGACTAGCGCCTACGAGCAGTACTTC; CDR3: CASSLEGTSAYEQYF
J: TRBJ1-1; D: TRBD1; size: many; V: TRBV27; DNA: TGTGCCAGCAGGGACAGGGGGCGAACAAACACTGAAGCTTTCTTT; CDR3: CASRDRGRTNTEAFF
J: TRBJ2-7; D: NA; size: many; V: TRBV10-3; DNA: TGTGCCACATCTAGCGTTGACTACGAGCAGTACTTC; CDR3: CATSSVDYEQYF
J: TRBJ2-1; D: TRBD2; size: many; V: TRBV11-2; DNA: TGTGCCAGCAGCTTAGGATTGCTAGCGGAGGACAATGAGCAGTTCTTC; CDR3: CASSLGLLAEDNEQFF
J: TRBJ2-7; D: NA; size: many; V: TRBV7-2; DNA: TGTGCCAGCAGCCTTACGGCCAGGGGCGTCAGCTCCTACGAGCAGTACTTC; CDR3: CASSLTARGVSSYEQYF
J: TRBJ2-3; D: TRBD2; size: many; V: TRBV7-8; DNA: TGTGCCAGCAGCTTACGGGTCCGGGCTAGCGGGTTCACAGATACGCAGTATTTT; CDR3: CASSLRVRASGFTDTQYF
J: TRBJ2-1; D: TRBD2; size: many; V: TRBV12-3/TRBV12-4; DNA: TGTGCCAGCATACCGGGAGGGTTGTACAATGAGCAGTTCTTC; CDR3: CASIPGGLYNEQFF
J: TRBJ1-2; D: NA; size: NA; V: TRBV20-1; DNA: TGCAGTGCTAGCTCTAGGGTGATTAACTATGGCTACACCTTC; CDR3: CSASSRVINYGYTF
J: TRBJ1-1; D: NA; size: many; V: TRBV10-3; DNA: TGTGCCATCAAGACAGAGAACACTGAAGCTTTCTTT; CDR3: CAIKTENTEAFF
J: TRBJ2-3; D: TRBD2; size: many; V: TRBV6-5; DNA: TGTGCCAGCAGTTACTCGAGGGCTAGCGGGACAGATACGCAGTATTTT; CDR3: CASSYSRASGTDTQYF
J: TRBJ1-4; D: NA; size: many; V: TRBV30; DNA: TGTGCCTGGAGTGGGAACGGGGGCGCCAGGGAAAAACTGTTTTTT; CDR3: CAWSGNGGAREKLFF
J: TRBJ1-1; D: NA; size: many; V: TRBV27; DNA: TGTGCCAGCAGTTTATGGGCAGGGGAGACTGAAGCTTTCTTT; CDR3: CASSLWAGETEAFF
J: TRBJ1-1; D: NA; size: many; V: TRBV11-2; DNA: TGTGCCAGCAGCTTAGTTCGGGGTGAGGCGAACACTGAAGCTTTCTTT; CDR3: CASSLVRGEANTEAFF
J: TRBJ2-5; D: NA; size: NA; V: TRBV15; DNA: TGTGCCACCAGCAGAGTAACTGGGGTTCGGGGTTTAGAGACCCAGTACTTC; CDR3: CATSRVTGVRGLETQYF
J: TRBJ2-1; D: TRBD2; size: many; V: TRBV20-1; DNA: TGCAGTGCTAGCTCGGGACTAGCGGGGGCACCGTACAATGAGCAGTTCTTC; CDR3: CSASSGLAGAPYNEQFF
J: TRBJ1-5; D: TRBD1; size: many; V: TRBV28; DNA: TGTGCCAGCAGTTTCACCCCGGGACAGGGGTATAGCAATCAGCCCCAGCATTTT; CDR3: CASSFTPGQGYSNQPQHF
J: TRBJ1-5; D: TRBD1; size: few; V: TRBV12-3/TRBV12-4; DNA: TGTGCCAGCAGTTTAGCAAAGGTCCTGACAGGGGAGTTTCAGCCCCAGCATTTT; CDR3: CASSLAKVLTGEFQPQHF